This note documents a single T cell receptor beta chain sequence. Its antigen remains unidentified. The germline gives CDR1 SEHNR, CDR2 FQNEAQ (reference sequence). V was pared by 5 bases and J by 14 bases, with 18 bases between. The CDR3 is made up of 12 amino acids. Employing constant-segment primers, 5'RACE generated TCR alpha and TCR beta cDNA libraries bearing sample barcodes and UMIs. TCRdb ran MiXCR on the 5' RACE reads and lists one entry per CDR3 protein. Altogether about 600,000 distinct CDR3 sequences are present, roughly 20% being singletons, with the ten largest covering roughly 9.1%. This sample stems from a study of T-cell memory formation after mild COVID-19. About the study: Clustering of TCRs was largely donor specific. Study observations and caveats: Day 15 to 85 contracting clones showed balanced CD4/CD8; later expanders leaned CD4+. A subset of responding clones appeared in pre-infection memory, suggesting cross-reactive memory joined.

This clonotype originated in an adult woman who had mild COVID-19 (a few samples of this study predate the infection). Cell type and time point are not known. The J gene is TRBJ1-2, the V gene TRBV7-9, with D possibly matching TRBD1 (6 bases). Sample: PBMCs or a T cell subset sorted from them (not recorded which). As DNA, the CDR3 is TGTGCCAGCAGCCCTCCTACAGGGTCGTCTACCTTC. Translating gives CASSPPTGSSTF.